Described below is a single TCR beta chain sequence and its context. The antigen is undetermined. CDR1 is SGHRS and CDR2 is YFSETQ in the germline V gene. The CDR3 extends over 16 amino acids. With V trimmed by 0 bases and J by 0 bases, 2 bases remained unmatched. This entry belongs to a study of cytomegalovirus exposure and HLA in healthy donors. Notes on the study in general: Many donors shared some public TCRs, even though most TCR sequences were rare. For most TCR beta V segments, an earlier analysis put the productive rate at about 87% or about 30% of the time. The study recorded 150 to 200 TCR beta chains that were cytomegalovirus-associated. Certain indistinguishable V segments, among them TRBV6-2 and TRBV6-3, were excluded.

Primers for the PCR totalled 60 Vbeta and 13 Jbeta. Clones were read by immunoSEQ multiplex PCR, and TCRdb kept only the in-frame ones, dropping some. The sample lists approximately 100,000 clones; more than 60% were seen once. The chain couples TRBV5-1 to TRBJ1-1, with 10 positions matching TRBD1. The receptor was derived from a female donor in good health and CMV-seropositive. Sequenced material: PBMCs. The CDR3 is CASSLGQGAVNTEAFF. In DNA form, the CDR3 reads TGCGCCAGCAGCTTGGGACAGGGGGCGGTGAACACTGAAGCTTTCTTT.